This T cell receptor beta chain derives from a study of CD8 T cells in ankylosing spondylitis. MiXCR, run by TCRdb on the 5' RACE reads, gives a single entry per CDR3 protein. The sample records just over 300,000 distinct CDR3 sequences, about a fifth being singletons. The germline V and J ends were trimmed by 0 bases and 4 bases, with 6 bases remaining between them. Germline CDR1 LGHNA, CDR2 YSLEER. There are 13 residues in the CDR3. This clonotype was observed many times. The receptor's source is a female donor with ankylosing spondylitis or in good health (not recorded which). The chain links TRBV4-3 to TRBJ1-1; D not certain. The material sequenced was blood, either unsorted or a sorted T cell fraction (not recorded which). The CDR3 reads CASSQDRGTEAFF. The CDR3, as DNA: TGCGCCAGCAGCCAAGACAGAGGCACTGAAGCTTTCTTT.